Listed below are T cell receptor beta chains from one sample, sequenced in a study of cytomegalovirus exposure and HLA in healthy donors. Assay used: immunoSEQ multiplex PCR; TCRdb lists only in-frame clones, some missing. The repertoire has 90,000 to 110,000 clones, approximately 70% of them found once; the top ten carry around 3.5%. Sequenced: PBMCs. The receptors stem from a man aged 25-40 years in good health and CMV-seronegative. Each CDR3 is given with its conserved first and last residue. A D gene is named only where the DNA matches it firmly. Expanded clones are given a class, and other clones once, few, many or no size at all.

TRBD1	TRBV7-2	.	TRBJ2-7	CASSYGGQGFGEQYF	TGTGCCAGCAGCTATGGGGGACAGGGGTTTGGGGAGCAGTACTTC
TRBD1	TRBV4-1	.	TRBJ2-6	CASGGDRGNSGANVLTF	TGCGCCAGCGGCGGAGACAGGGGAAACTCTGGGGCCAACGTCCTGACTTTC
TRBD1	TRBV11-3	few	TRBJ2-1	CASSLGSGGTGTYNEQFF	TGTGCCAGCAGCTTAGGTTCCGGAGGGACAGGAACGTACAATGAGCAGTTCTTC
TRBD2	TRBV6-5	few	TRBJ2-7	CASSRGTSGRYEQYF	TGTGCCAGCAGCCGCGGGACTAGCGGCCGCTACGAGCAGTACTTC
.	TRBV4-3	.	TRBJ2-3	CASSQDGAPPTDTQYF	TGCGCCAGCAGCCAAGATGGGGCCCCCCCCACAGATACGCAGTATTTT
.	TRBV11-3	.	TRBJ1-5	CASSLDLGGQQPQHF	TGTGCCAGCAGCTTAGATCTGGGGGGGCAGCAGCCCCAGCATTTT
.	TRBV5-6	.	TRBJ1-3	CASSLYRYKTGNTIYF	TGTGCCAGCAGCTTGTATCGGTATAAAACTGGAAACACCATATATTTT
.	TRBV4-2	.	TRBJ1-3	CASSQVGGGGSGNTIYF	TGTGCCAGCAGCCAAGTCGGGGGCGGGGGCTCTGGAAACACCATATATTTT
TRBD2	TRBV7-9	.	TRBJ2-7	CASSLPRLAGVRSYEQYF	TGTGCCAGCAGCTTACCCCGACTAGCGGGAGTAAGATCCTACGAGCAGTACTTC
.	TRBV21-1	.	TRBJ1-3	CASGKGEGQGYSTGNTIYF	TGTGCCAGCGGCAAAGGAGAAGGACAGGGGTATAGTACCGGAAACACCATATATTTT
TRBD1	TRBV9	.	TRBJ1-3	CASSGQGDPGNTIYF	TGTGCCAGCAGCGGACAGGGGGATCCTGGAAACACCATATATTTT
.	TRBV9	.	TRBJ2-5	CASSVVDLESETQYF	TGTGCCAGCAGCGTAGTAGACTTGGAGTCGGAAACCCAGTACTTC
TRBD2	TRBV9	.	TRBJ2-3	CASSVRDYTDTQYF	TGTGCCAGCAGCGTCCGGGACTACACAGATACGCAGTATTTT
.	TRBV7-2	.	TRBJ2-2	CASTTDSWDSGELFF	TGTGCCAGCACTACGGACTCCTGGGATTCCGGGGAGCTGTTTTTT
.	TRBV30	.	TRBJ1-1	CAWGLLRSTEAFF	TGTGCCTGGGGACTTCTCCGGAGCACTGAAGCTTTCTTT
.	TRBV7-9	.	TRBJ2-6	CASSLIRTDGANVLTF	TGTGCCAGCAGCTTAATTAGGACAGATGGGGCCAACGTCCTGACTTTC
.	TRBV15	.	TRBJ1-1	CATSSRGQNTEAFF	TGTGCCACCAGCAGCAGGGGACAGAACACTGAAGCTTTCTTT
TRBD1	TRBV6-5	few	TRBJ2-7	CASSEQGPQDEQYF	TGTGCCAGCAGTGAACAGGGGCCCCAGGACGAGCAGTACTTC
.	TRBV4-2	.	TRBJ1-2	CASSQLPTDYGYTF	TGTGCCAGCAGCCAACTCCCGACAGATTATGGCTACACCTTC
TRBD1	TRBV25-1	.	TRBJ1-6	CASNVGQTALHF	TGTGCCAGCAATGTGGGACAGACGGCCCTCCACTTT
.	TRBV11-1	.	TRBJ2-1	CASSFGGGPGVQFF	TGTGCCAGCAGCTTTGGGGGGGGCCCGGGTGTGCAGTTCTTC
TRBD2	TRBV7-2	.	TRBJ2-7	CASSERLAGGLEQYF	TGTGCCAGCAGCGAGAGACTAGCGGGAGGGTTAGAGCAGTACTTC
TRBD2	TRBV2	.	TRBJ2-2	CASSGISIAGAHGELFF	TGTGCCAGCAGTGGAATCAGTATAGCGGGAGCCCACGGGGAGCTGTTTTTT